This T cell receptor beta chain was obtained from a study of cytomegalovirus exposure and HLA in healthy donors (dated by TCRdb to the late 2010s). Study-level background: An earlier analysis of 550 to 700 of the donors reported approximately 300 Gb of sequence data and 100 million to 130 million unique TCR beta sequences from 150 million to 200 million T cells. An early release that covered around 590 HLA-typed donors contained approximately 300 gigabases of sequencing data and 85 million to 100 million unique TCR sequences. Among the roughly 390 genotyped donors, approximately 81% belonged to the genetic ancestry cluster associated with self-reported Caucasian donors. The study aimed to test whether signatures of past pathogen exposure could be identified by cataloging public T cell receptors. Using immunosequencing, the study profiled T cell repertoires from some 670 subjects and related those repertoires to cytomegalovirus serostatus. Besides the first cohort of approximately 710 subjects, a separate validation cohort made up of 120 different subjects was used. High-throughput TCR immunosequencing, statistical association of individual TCRs with disease status, and machine learning were combined to predict cytomegalovirus infection status. To study patterns of TCR occurrence, a later analysis re-analyzed previously published TCR beta repertoires from hundreds of donors and added high-resolution HLA genotyping. In the later analysis, no new phenotypic data were used to find candidate immune exposures; instead, reliance was placed on TCR beta sequences and their occurrence across donors. An earlier analysis of more than 450 of the donors used high-throughput TCR beta sequencing to judge whether each TCR beta V gene segment behaved as functional or pseudogenic. Donor age, sex, ethnicity and CMV serostatus were compiled together with the repertoire data. In a later genetic analysis, genome-wide SNP genotypes for about 65% of the roughly 670 donors were used, and that subset was treated as a discovery cohort. Every repertoire in the discovery cohort had been generated on one and the same sequencing platform. HLA typing included class I and class II loci at four-digit resolution. The number of donors typed differed by locus, with 629-630 for A, B, C, DRB1 and DQB1, around 500 for DQA1, under 610 for DPA1, and approximately 470 for DPB1. About five DR-DQ haplotypes were handled as single units for association and clustering, since linkage in the cohort was strong. On average, roughly 250,000 unique TCR beta nucleotide sequences were sequenced per donor among more than 350 genotyped donors of the cohort, with approximately 18% of those sequences being non-productive.

The library was produced with the immunoSEQ multiplex PCR assay. For the multiplex PCR, a mixture combining 60 forward primers for TCR Vbeta segments and 13 reverse primers for TCR Jbeta segments was used. A multiplex PCR assay on genomic DNA amplified the CDR3 region of rearranged TCR beta genes. The amplified TCR beta libraries were sequenced on the Illumina HiSeq System as 87-base-pair reads. The paper's data handling went like this. Across the roughly 600 repertoires, a later analysis counted approximately 83 million unique TCR beta chains, roughly 11 million of which were shared by at least two donors. Raw reads were error-corrected and collapsed into unique sequences with a nearest-neighbor algorithm that merged closely related sequences to remove PCR and sequencing errors. To assign V, D and J gene segments, CDR3 sequences were aligned to IMGT reference sequences. For a sequence to be retained, at least a six-nucleotide match to both a V gene segment and a J gene segment was required. A rearrangement counted as productive if the CDR3 had no stop codons and remained in frame with V and J, and every other rearrangement counted as non-productive. CDR3 was defined according to IMGT convention as the region running from the second conserved V-encoded cysteine to the conserved J-encoded phenylalanine. In an earlier analysis of roughly 610 of the donors, sequences lacking an unambiguous match to a single V gene segment were excluded. An earlier analysis of 587 of the donors classified V segments as functional when productive rearrangements were above 56.7% and as segregating when the standard deviation between donors was above 5%. To diagnose cytomegalovirus status from the catalog of TCR beta chain sequences, a statistical classification framework was built. In a later analysis, V and J genes were assigned by comparing TCR nucleotide sequences against IMGT/GENE-DB human TR gene sequences. Using the TCRdist pipeline, a later analysis assigned CDR3 sequences along with most-parsimonious VDJ recombination scenarios. In a later analysis, each TCR beta chain was defined by its CDR3 amino acid sequence together with its V-gene family, and reads without a unique V-gene family were excluded. A later analysis removed 592 highly shared, low-generation-probability nucleotide sequences to deal with suspected cross-contamination and a sequencing artifact. In a later analysis, a clonal expansion index was calculated for each public chain from normalized within-repertoire ranks of inferred template counts. In a later analysis, generation probabilities were computed using a VDJ recombination model fitted to out-of-frame rearrangements, and the results were checked against IGoR. Hypergeometric tests were used in a later analysis to score TCR-TCR, TCR-HLA and TCR-CMV co-occurrence, with a repertoire-size bias correction applied to the TCR pairs. A later analysis estimated false discovery rates by permuting HLA or CMV assignments 20 times. In a later analysis, co-occurring TCRs were grouped using DBSCAN, and TCRdist sequence similarity was added for clustering within HLA-allele-positive subsets. Repertoires with fewer than 30,000 or more than 120,000 public chains were left out of co-occurrence clustering, as were four to six repertoires with anomalous nucleotide sharing. TCRdb obtained this table from immuneACCESS and retained in-frame rearrangements with V and J assigned. These tables miss some clones; where compared with another copy, unresolved V genes account for less than half of the shortfall, and the remainder is unexplained. V, J and clone size are taken as reported in that table, and D and trimming were inferred from the DNA itself. This sample's records show roughly 220,000 clones. Clones ranked in the top ten supply roughly 1.2% of the sample.

As concerns this clone: Its antigen is still unknown.

In total, just over 650 healthy bone marrow donors made up the cohort. Cohort members were all nominally healthy when sampled, although unrecorded immune exposures were likely present. The donor tested CMV seropositive and was one of the 289 seropositive cohort members. Every donor gave a peripheral blood sample, and the peripheral blood mononuclear cells from that sample were used for TCR beta sequencing. The Qiagen DNeasy Blood Extraction Kit was used to extract genomic DNA from the blood cell samples. Trimming takes 1 base off V and 6 bases off J; junction bases not matched to a gene: 1. CDR1 and CDR2, per the germline V gene, are SGHTA and FQGTGA. Spanning cysteine to phenylalanine, the CDR3 consists of 15 amino acids. Of the read, only the CDR3 DNA is kept; its 45 bases are in frame from base 1. General conclusions and limits of the study: HLA typing was unavailable for some donors at each locus, so association tests used only the typed subset. The authors suggested that the approach could potentially be extended to other disease states and immunological phenotypes. Linkage disequilibrium might explain the correlated functional status among segregating V segments, but an unknown experimental factor could not be excluded. A cluster of highly shared sequence variants was judged likely to be a technical artifact of the sequencing pipeline. Sequencing depth was assumed to be roughly uniform across donors in the presence/absence analyses, though that assumption may not hold. In a later analysis, HLA-associated TCR beta chains were found to be more clonally expanded and to have lower generation probabilities than equally common non-associated chains. An association between a missense DCLRE1C variant and V-gene and J-gene trimming of TCR beta chains was found in a later genetic analysis and replicated in an independent cohort. Cytomegalovirus status was reported to be diagnosed by the classifier with high specificity and sensitivity in both the original and validation cohorts. A later analysis found that most CMV-associated TCR beta chains appeared HLA-restricted, with HLA associations seemingly driven largely by CMV exposure. The study gave a list of 150 to 200 TCR beta chains associated with cytomegalovirus. Most TCR sequences were seen in very few donors, while some public TCRs were found in many individuals. A later analysis reported that several top co-occurrence clusters appeared linked to parvovirus B19, influenza, CMV and Epstein-Barr virus. In a later analysis, about 17,000 TCR beta sequences were associated with specific HLA alleles at a false discovery rate of 0.05. Immune exposure information for the cohort was limited to CMV serostatus. The cohort was sequenced for TCR beta chains only, and without alpha or paired-chain data the features that could be detected were limited. In a later genetic analysis, fewer N-insertions in productive TCRs were reported among donors in an Asian-associated ancestry cluster than the roughly 700-donor mean. Some IMGT-functional V segments, including TRBV6-2 and TRBV6-3, could not be distinguished by the 87-base-pair reads and were therefore excluded. A later analysis found that TCR association rates varied across HLA loci, with DRB1 alleles showing the most associated TCRs and HLA-C alleles the fewest. Because counts were too low, some 16 rarely observed V segments, including chromosome 9 orphons, were excluded from the earlier analysis of roughly 580 of the donors. A further reported finding was that TCR beta sequences accurately predicted the HLA-A and HLA-B alleles for most subjects in the first cohort. Assigning TCR associations to individual alleles was difficult when HLA alleles, especially DR and DQ, strongly co-occurred. A few of the identified cytomegalovirus-associated TCR beta chains were confirmed in vitro to be specific for cytomegalovirus antigens. Broadly in line with IMGT annotations, most TCR beta V segments showed up in productive rearrangements about 87% or about 30% of the time in an earlier analysis of several hundred of the donors.

The sequence was obtained from a girl aged 2-10 years in good health and CMV-seropositive. The chain was built from TRBV7-3 and TRBJ2-1, and 12 bases in between align with TRBD2. The sample taken for sequencing was PBMCs. The CDR3 region: CASSLMGLAGNEQFF. The DNA reads TGTGCCAGCAGCTTAATGGGACTAGCGGGCAATGAGCAGTTCTTC.